This entry lists 15 T cell receptor beta chains sequenced from one sample in a study of OX40 agonist ivuxolimab in advanced cancers. Only in-frame clones appear in the TCRdb table, and some are missing; sequencing was by immunoSEQ multiplex PCR. The sample carries over 60,000 clones, 80% to 90% recorded once. The specimen was CD4+ or CD8+ T cells sorted from blood, collected in a trial of the OX40 agonist ivuxolimab. The source of these receptors is an adult with an advanced solid tumor such as melanoma, head and neck, liver or kidney cancer.

This clone was seen a single time. The rearrangement uses TRBV18 and TRBJ1-4, with D unresolved. The ends were cut back, 3 bases at V and 8 bases at J, with 10 bases in the middle. This CDR3 is built from 13 residues. In germline, CDR1 is KGHSH, CDR2 LQKENI. The CDR3 region has the DNA TGTGCCAGCTCACCCAGCCTACGGGAAAAACTGTTTTTT. As protein: CASSPSLREKLFF.

The rearrangement links TRBV19 to TRBJ2-7; 11 bases map to TRBD1. The ends lost 5 bases at V and 3 bases at J; junction bases unmatched: 3. The germline V gene encodes CDR1 LNHDA and CDR2 SQIVND (reference sequence). There are 14 residues in the CDR3. The CDR3 spells CASSSGTGGYEQYF. The CDR3 coding sequence is TGTGCCAGTAGTTCCGGGACAGGGGGCTACGAGCAGTACTTC.

This clone was seen a single time. The chain recombines TRBV10-2 with TRBJ2-5; 7 nucleotides line up with TRBD2. The end of the DNA aligns better with TRBJ2-7, so the J call may be wrong. The germline CDR1 and CDR2 sequences are WSHSY and SAAADI. This CDR3 spans 16 amino acids. The CDR3 DNA sequence: TGCGCCAGCAGTGAGTTTACTAGCGAGAGCTCCTACGAGCAGTACTTC. Its protein is CASSEFTSESSYEQYF.

This chain uses TRBV7-3 with TRBJ2-1; TRBD1 might be the D (6 bases). Germline CDR1 SGHTA, CDR2 FQGTGA. The CDR3 length is 15 residues. Trimming removed 1 base at V and 7 bases at J, with 14 bases between. CDR3: CASSLSTGSFNEQFF. The CDR3 DNA sequence: TGTGCCAGCAGCTTAAGTACAGGGTCCTTTAATGAGCAGTTCTTC.

The rearrangement links TRBV7-9 to TRBJ1-2; tentative D call: TRBD1 (5 bases). Germline assignment: CDR1 SEHNR and CDR2 FQNEAQ (reference sequence). Deletions cut 5 bases from V and 7 bases from J, with 8 bases between. The CDR3 runs to 11 residues. CDR3 bases: TGTGCCAGCAGCCAGGGACCTGGCTACACCTTC. Protein sequence: CASSQGPGYTF.

V is TRBV2 and J is TRBJ2-5; D is unresolved. The CDR3 runs to 13 residues. CDR1 is SNHLY and CDR2 is FYNNEI in the germline V gene. V shed 7 bases and J shed 2 bases, with 11 bases lying between them. CDR3 coding DNA: TGTGCCAGCATGAGAGACATTCAAGAGACCCAGTACTTC. It codes for CASMRDIQETQYF.

The chain is built from TRBV5-1 and TRBJ2-1; 8 bases are shared with TRBD1. V trimming: 3 bases; J trimming: 5 bases; junction bases outside the gene matches: 16. The CDR3 runs to 18 residues. The V gene's germline CDR1 is SGHRS and CDR2 YFSETQ. The CDR3 sequence is CASSSALLPGQANNEQFF. The CDR3 coding sequence is TGCGCCAGCAGCTCAGCTCTCCTACCGGGACAGGCAAACAATGAGCAGTTCTTC.

The chain has TRBV4-1 and TRBJ2-1; D may be TRBD2 (5 bases). The CDR3 sequence is 17 residues long. Deletions cut 2 bases from V and 5 bases from J, with 19 bases between. The germline CDR1 and CDR2 sequences are MGHRA and YSYEKL. CDR3 sequence: CASSQRFGLANNNEQFF. CDR3 coding DNA: TGCGCCAGCAGCCAAAGATTCGGACTCGCGAATAACAATGAGCAGTTCTTC.

The chain carries TRBV29-1 and TRBJ2-3; 7 bases are a match to TRBD1. Trimming took 8 bases from V and 2 from J; bases not matched to a gene: 7. CDR3 length: 13 residues. CDR1 and CDR2 from the germline V gene are SQVTM and ANQGSEA. The CDR3 DNA follows: TGCAGCACGGAAGGGGGCGCCACAGATACGCAGTATTTT. Its translation is CSTEGGATDTQYF.

The V gene is TRBV5-1, the J gene TRBJ1-4; 7 nucleotides agree with TRBD1. V shed 4 bases and J 5 bases; nucleotides not matched to a gene: 2. Germline CDR1 and CDR2: SGHRS and YFSETQ. The CDR3 is 13 amino acids. For the CDR3, the DNA is TGCGCCAGCAGCAGGGACAGCAATGAAAAACTGTTTTTT. Residues: CASSRDSNEKLFF.

The chain is built from TRBV7-9 and TRBJ2-3; D ambiguous. CDR3 length: 12 amino acids. CDR1 SEHNR and CDR2 FQNEAQ come from the germline V gene (reference sequence). The V gene lost 4 bases and the J gene lost 4 bases, with 6 bases spanning the gap. The CDR3: CASSSIADTQYF. In nucleotides, the CDR3 is TGTGCCAGCAGCTCAATAGCAGATACGCAGTATTTT.

This chain links TRBV29-1 with TRBJ2-1; D remains ambiguous. Germline CDR1 SQVTM, CDR2 ANQGSEA. V lost 6 bases and J lost 6, with 18 bases in between. CDR3 length: 14 residues. As DNA, the CDR3 is TGCAGCGTAATCCATAGTGATACGGGCAATGAGCAGTTCTTC. It specifies CSVIHSDTGNEQFF.

The sample holds one count of this clone. The chain carries TRBV7-3 and TRBJ2-5; possibly TRBD1 or TRBD2 for D (5 bases each). Germline loops: CDR1 SGHTA, CDR2 FQGTGA. The CDR3 spans 13 residues. Trimming removed 5 bases from V and 1 base from J, with 8 bases in between. This CDR3 reads CASSPGTQETQYF. The CDR3 DNA sequence: TGTGCCAGCAGCCCGGGGACCCAAGAGACCCAGTACTTC. Drawing the rest from reference TRBV7-3 and TRBJ2-5, the complete variable domain is GAGVSQTPSNKVTEKGKYVELRCDPISGHTALYWYRQSLGQGPEFLIYFQGTGAADDSGLPNDRFFAVRPEGSVSTLKIQRTERGDSAVYLCASSPGTQETQYFGPGTRLLVL.

The chain joins TRBV30 to TRBJ2-5; 10 bases align to TRBD2. The CDR3 spans 14 residues. Per germline, CDR1 GTSNPN and CDR2 SVGIG (reference sequence). The V and J ends lost 3 bases and 3 bases, in that order; junction bases with no gene match: 4. The CDR3 here is CAWRASGREETQYF. The DNA for the CDR3 is TGTGCCTGGAGGGCCAGCGGGAGGGAAGAGACCCAGTACTTC.

The rearrangement links TRBV6-6 to TRBJ1-2; D is unclear. V was clipped by 6 bases and J by 5 bases, with 10 bases between them. Per germline, CDR1 MNHNY and CDR2 SVGAGI (reference sequence). The CDR3 runs 12 residues. CDR3 sequence (DNA): TGTGCCAGCAGAGACACGGGTTATGGCTACACCTTC. Its translation: CASRDTGYGYTF.